The 15 T cell receptor beta chains reported below all come from one sample, sequenced in a study of control samples from healthy donors and cancer patients. The protocol was immunoSEQ multiplex PCR, while the TCRdb copy is restricted to in-frame clones and leaves out a portion. The sample has about 94,000 clones, about nine tenths seen once. Source material: blood. The receptors derive from a woman aged 18-35 years in good health.

The chain recombines TRBV6-5 with TRBJ2-1, with D possibly called TRBD1 or TRBD2 (7 bases each). Trimming took off 11 bases at V and 7 bases at J, with 21 bases between the two ends. The CDR3 has 14 residues. Germline lookup yields CDR1 MNHEY and CDR2 SVGAGI. As DNA, the CDR3 is TGTGCCGTGGGGGGGGGACAGCATGTTAATGAGCAGTTCTTC. Its translation is CAVGGGQHVNEQFF.

V usage is TRBV9 and J usage is TRBJ1-2; no firm D call. Looked up from germline, CDR1 is SGDLS and CDR2 is YYNGEE. V lost 0 bases and J lost 1, with 4 bases in between. This CDR3 is built from 13 residues. The CDR3 is CASSVGGNYGYTF. The CDR3 DNA follows: TGTGCCAGCAGCGTAGGTGGTAACTATGGCTACACCTTC.

This clone was found once. V is TRBV4-1 and J is TRBJ1-1; D unclear. V lost 1 base and J 1 base, leaving 10 bases between the germline ends. Germline CDR1 MGHRA, CDR2 YSYEKL. The CDR3 runs 15 residues. CDR3 sequence (DNA): TGCGCCAGCAGCCAAGCGCCCTGGGAGAACACTGAAGCTTTCTTT. It translates to CASSQAPWENTEAFF.

The CDR3 coding sequence is TGTGCCAGCAGTGACGATAGCGGGGGGGCCCCCGAGACCCAGTACTTC. This translates into CASSDDSGGAPETQYF. The V and J genes are TRBV2 and TRBJ2-5; 11 bases match TRBD2. Germline V lookup: CDR1 SNHLY, CDR2 FYNNEI. The CDR3 runs to 16 residues. J lost 5 bases, V lost 3 bases, and 8 bases had no gene match. The variable domain in full, completed from reference TRBV2 and TRBJ2-5, reads EPEVTQTPSHQVTQMGQEVILRCVPISNHLYFYWYRQILGQKVEFLVSFYNNEISEKSEIFDDQFSVERPDGSNFTLKIRSTKLEDSAMYFCASSDDSGGAPETQYFGPGTRLLVL.

The chain joins TRBV18 to TRBJ1-1, with a tentative D call TRBD1 (5 bases). Trimming took 11 bases from V and 1 from J, leaving 14 bases between them. The germline CDR1 and CDR2 sequences are KGHSH and LQKENI. This CDR3 has 13 amino acids. CDR3 nucleotide sequence: TGTGCCTCTACCCGGGGGGGGAACACTGAAGCTTTCTTT. This gives the protein CASTRGGNTEAFF.

The chain links TRBV25-1 to TRBJ2-4; D perhaps matches TRBD1 (5 bases). CDR3 length equals 18 residues. Germline values: CDR1 MGHDK, CDR2 SYGVNS. V lost 3 bases and J lost 2, with 20 bases in between. CDR3 sequence: CASSDPFARVATKNIQYF. The CDR3, as DNA: TGTGCCAGCAGTGATCCCTTTGCCAGGGTAGCAACCAAAAACATTCAGTACTTC.

The chain employs TRBV6-5 and TRBJ1-5, with D tentatively TRBD1 (6 bases). The ends were cut back, 4 bases at V and 1 base at J, with 14 bases in the middle. There are 16 residues in the CDR3. The germline CDR1 and CDR2 sequences are MNHEY and SVGAGI. The CDR3 here is CASSLRGIESNQPQHF. CDR3 nucleotides: TGTGCCAGCAGTTTGAGGGGGATTGAGAGCAATCAGCCCCAGCATTTT.

This chain links TRBV5-4 with TRBJ1-2; D ambiguous. This CDR3 contains 12 residues. The ends were cut back, 5 bases at V and 4 bases at J, with 9 bases in the middle. From germline, CDR1 is SGHNT and CDR2 YYREEE (reference sequence). CDR3 sequence (DNA): TGTGCCAGCAGATCTGGTATCTATGGCTACACCTTC. Protein product: CASRSGIYGYTF.

The gene calls are TRBV24-1 and TRBJ1-1; D might be TRBD1 (5 bases). The V end lost 1 base, the J end lost 0 bases, and 17 bases lay between the germline ends. Germline V lookup: CDR1 KGHDR, CDR2 SFDVKD. This CDR3 region has 18 residues. CDR3 region: CATSDFGGSGYMNTEAFF. For the CDR3, the DNA is TGTGCCACCAGTGATTTCGGGGGATCAGGATACATGAACACTGAAGCTTTCTTT.

The chain links TRBV2 to TRBJ1-1; D possibly corresponds to TRBD1 (6 bases). Trimming left V 6 bases short and J 0 bases short, with 14 bases between. The CDR3 has 15 residues. The V gene's germline CDR1 is SNHLY and CDR2 FYNNEI. In DNA, the CDR3 is TGTGCCAGCAGGGAGGACACAGGGTTGAACACTGAAGCTTTCTTT. This encodes CASREDTGLNTEAFF. The entire variable domain, with the rest obtained from reference TRBV2 and TRBJ1-1, is as follows: EPEVTQTPSHQVTQMGQEVILRCVPISNHLYFYWYRQILGQKVEFLVSFYNNEISEKSEIFDDQFSVERPDGSNFTLKIRSTKLEDSAMYFCASREDTGLNTEAFFGQGTRLTVV.

This clone was seen a few times. The V gene is TRBV27, the J gene TRBJ1-4; a weak D match, TRBD1 (6 bases). Germline CDR1 is MNHEY and CDR2 is SMNVEV (reference sequence). Deletions cut 2 bases from V and 6 bases from J, with 13 bases between. The CDR3 loop spans 15 amino acids. The CDR3 is CASSLVARGDEKLFF. For the CDR3, the DNA is TGTGCCAGCAGTTTAGTTGCCAGGGGAGATGAAAAACTGTTTTTT.

This chain connects TRBV12-3 or TRBV12-4 to TRBJ1-2, with 7 bases fitting TRBD1. Trimming took 6 bases from V and 6 from J; bases not matched to a gene: 7. The CDR3 sequence is 13 residues long. The CDR3 sequence is CASRAQGEDGYTF. The CDR3 region has the DNA TGTGCCAGCAGGGCGCAGGGGGAGGATGGCTACACCTTC.

The rearrangement uses TRBV18 and TRBJ1-2, with D perhaps TRBD1 (5 bases). V was cut by 2 bases and J by 4 bases, with 5 bases left in between. The germline V gene encodes CDR1 KGHSH and CDR2 LQKENI. The CDR3 contains 12 residues. The CDR3 region is CASSPDSYGYTF. CDR3 sequence (DNA): TGTGCCAGCTCACCAGACAGCTATGGCTACACCTTC.

CDR3 sequence (DNA): TGTGCCAGCAGCCGCCATAAAACACAGGGTTTTGATGGCTACACCTTC. Protein sequence: CASSRHKTQGFDGYTF. The V gene is TRBV9, the J gene TRBJ1-2, with D possibly TRBD1 on 6 matching bases. The CDR3 totals 16 residues. Germline V gives CDR1 SGDLS, CDR2 YYNGEE. V lost 4 bases, J lost 6 bases, and 22 bases lay in between.

This chain connects TRBV4-1 to TRBJ1-1; D uncertain. V was clipped by 5 bases and J by 3 bases, with 22 bases between them. The CDR3 totals 17 residues. Germline V lookup: CDR1 MGHRA, CDR2 YSYEKL. CDR3 DNA: TGCGCCAGCAGCTCCTCCCTAAGCCTGGCGCGGGACACTGAAGCTTTCTTT. It encodes CASSSSLSLARDTEAFF.